The 13 T cell receptor beta chains reported below all come from one sample, sequenced in a study of blood T cell repertoires in COVID-19. Measured with immunoSEQ multiplex PCR; TCRdb has only the in-frame clones, and not every one. The data contain 200,000 to 250,000 clones, approximately 88% of them singletons. The specimen sequenced was PBMCs or T cells enriched from blood (not recorded which). All receptors come from a woman in her thirties who had been exposed to COVID-19.

This chain uses TRBV19 with TRBJ2-5, with 7 bases identical to TRBD1. The CDR3 is 16 amino acids. CDR1 is LNHDA and CDR2 is SQIVND in the germline V gene (reference sequence). V was pared by 5 bases and J by 3 bases, with 12 bases of the junction left unmatched. The CDR3 sequence: CASSRQGVRPEETQYF. CDR3 DNA: TGTGCCAGTAGTCGACAGGGCGTCCGTCCGGAAGAGACCCAGTACTTC.

The chain joins TRBV11-1 to TRBJ2-3; 9 positions agree with TRBD1. CDR3 length: 15 residues. The germline CDR1 and CDR2 sequences are SGHAT and FQDESV (reference sequence). After removal of 1 base from V and 5 bases from J, the junction contained 4 bases not matched to a gene. In DNA form, the CDR3 reads TGTGCCAGCAGCTTAGAGGGGACAGGGAAAGATACGCAGTATTTT. Translation: CASSLEGTGKDTQYF.

This clone appeared a single time. The chain couples TRBV28 to TRBJ2-2, with 10 nucleotides matching TRBD2. There are 16 residues in the CDR3. The V segment lost 6 bases and the J segment 2 bases; nucleotides outside the gene matches: 6. Germline CDR1 and CDR2: MDHEN and SYDVKM. The CDR3 bases are TGTGCCAGCAGCTTAACTAGCGGGAAAAACACCGGGGAGCTGTTTTTT. Protein: CASSLTSGKNTGELFF.

The rearrangement uses TRBV30 and TRBJ1-6; D possibly corresponds to TRBD1 (5 bases). Trimming cost V 4 bases and J 8 bases, with 24 bases left between them. Per the germline V gene, CDR1 is GTSNPN and CDR2 is SVGIG (reference sequence). This CDR3 has 17 amino acids. This chain's CDR3 is CAWIPRLGRGMYSPLHF. The CDR3 DNA follows: TGTGCCTGGATCCCAAGGTTGGGCCGGGGGATGTATTCACCCCTCCACTTT.

The V and J genes are TRBV9 and TRBJ2-1; D gene uncertain. This CDR3 is built from 16 residues. V was shortened by 4 bases and J by 0 bases, with 14 bases between the two germline ends. Germline CDR1 and CDR2: SGDLS and YYNGEE. The CDR3 region has the DNA TGTGCCAGCAGCAATTTCCTCGAGAGCTCCTACAATGAGCAGTTCTTC. It encodes CASSNFLESSYNEQFF.

The sample holds a few counts of this clone. The chain combines TRBV4-1 with TRBJ1-6, with 10 bases fitting TRBD1. Germline assignment: CDR1 MGHRA and CDR2 YSYEKL. The CDR3 extends over 15 amino acids. The trim removed 4 bases at V and 8 bases at J, leaving 5 bases unmatched. CDR3 region: CASSPTGGWDSPLHF. CDR3 coding DNA: TGCGCCAGCAGCCCGACAGGGGGCTGGGATTCACCCCTCCACTTT.

On this clone itself: The sample carries other DNA sequences with the same CDR3. The chain is built from TRBV7-2 and TRBJ1-2; maybe TRBD1 (6 bases). Germline CDR1 is SGHTA and CDR2 is FQGNSA. V was pared by 1 base and J by 4 bases, with 13 bases between. CDR3 length: 15 residues. The CDR3 protein is CASSLDGGRSYGYTF. Written as DNA, the CDR3 is TGTGCCAGCAGCTTAGACGGGGGGCGGTCCTATGGCTACACCTTC.

This clone has only one observation. This sequence joins TRBV19 and TRBJ2-5; the match to TRBD2 covers 7 bases. Losses at the gene ends were 8 bases for V and 4 bases for J; bases not matched to a gene: 1. The CDR3 is made up of 11 amino acids. Germline CDR1 reads LNHDA; CDR2 reads SQIVND (reference sequence). CDR3 sequence: CASASGETQYF. In DNA, the CDR3 is TGTGCCAGTGCTAGCGGAGAGACCCAGTACTTC.

This chain links TRBV2 with TRBJ2-1; 10 bases map to TRBD2. The germline V gene encodes CDR1 SNHLY and CDR2 FYNNEI. Trimming cost V 4 bases and J 5 bases; bases outside gene matches: 5. This CDR3 spans 15 amino acids. The CDR3 loop reads CASSVLAGNNNEQFF. CDR3 DNA sequence: TGTGCCAGCAGTGTACTAGCGGGAAATAACAATGAGCAGTTCTTC.

This rearrangement joins TRBV3-1 (or the pseudogene TRBV3-2) to TRBJ1-6, with 9 nucleotides matching TRBD1. CDR1 is LGHDT and CDR2 is YNNKEL in the germline V gene (reference sequence). CDR3 length equals 16 residues. The ends lost 0 bases at V and 9 bases at J; junction bases unmatched: 6. CDR3 amino acids: CASSQEVTGGLSPLHF. Written as DNA, the CDR3 is TGTGCCAGCAGCCAAGAGGTTACAGGGGGCCTTTCACCCCTCCACTTT.

The chain couples TRBV29-1 to TRBJ2-1, with 11 positions matching TRBD2. The V gene end was trimmed by 6 bases and the J gene end by 8 bases; junction bases not matched to a gene: 9. The CDR3 spans 14 residues. Germline V gene sequence: CDR1 SQVTM, CDR2 ANQGSEA. The CDR3 DNA is TGCAGCGTCGGACCGGGACTAGCGGAACATGAGCAGTTCTTC. Translated, it gives CSVGPGLAEHEQFF.

DNA for the CDR3: TGTGCCAGCAGTTTTCGGGACAGGGTCGATGAGCAGTTCTTC. Translation: CASSFRDRVDEQFF. The rearrangement joins TRBV28 to TRBJ2-1; TRBD1 agrees at 9 bases. Germline V gene sequence: CDR1 MDHEN, CDR2 SYDVKM. The CDR3 is 14 amino acids. Germline trimming cut 3 bases from V and 8 bases from J; bases unmatched to any gene: 5.

This clone has only a few counts. The chain is built from TRBV19 and TRBJ1-1; D unresolved. The CDR3 has 14 amino acids. Between the trimmed V and J ends, which lost 7 bases and 4 bases, there was a span of 16 bases. The V gene's germline CDR1 is LNHDA and CDR2 SQIVND (reference sequence). The CDR3 bases are TGTGCCAGTACTAGGAGGGAATACGGCACTGAAGCTTTCTTT. Its protein is CASTRREYGTEAFF.